These T cell receptor beta chains were read from a single sample in a study of technical replicates of blood from a handful of donors. The protocol was immunoSEQ multiplex PCR, while the TCRdb copy is restricted to in-frame clones and leaves out a portion. Here the sample spans some 80,000 clones, about 91% being singletons. Sequencing input: T cells isolated from PBMCs. The origin of the receptors is a human donor in good health. CDR3s include the opening cysteine and the closing phenylalanine or tryptophan. The D gene is left open where the match is weak. Where a row states a size, it is once, few, many or the class of an expanded clone; other rows omit it.

abundance,v_gene,j_gene,d_gene,CDR3nt,CDR3aa
-,TRBV11-3,TRBJ2-3,TRBD1,TGTGCCAGCAGCCTACTTGCCGGGACAGACACAGATACGCAGTATTTT,CASSLLAGTDTDTQYF
-,TRBV9,TRBJ2-2,TRBD2,TGTGCCAGCAGCACCCTAGCGGGAGCGGGCACCGGGGAGCTGTTTTTT,CASSTLAGAGTGELFF
-,TRBV5-4,TRBJ1-2,TRBD1,TGTGCCAGCAGCCACCTCTCGAGCAGGGGGCATGGCTACACCTTC,CASSHLSSRGHGYTF
once,TRBV5-1,TRBJ1-2,-,TGCGCCAGCAGCTTAGTGCAGGGTTCTGGCACCTTC,CASSLVQGSGTF
-,TRBV29-1,TRBJ2-7,-,TGCAGCGTTGAAGTGGGAGGGGGAACCTACGAGCAGTACTTC,CSVEVGGGTYEQYF
-,TRBV11-2,TRBJ2-7,-,TGTGCCAGCAGCTCCGTAAAAGAGGAGCAGTACTTC,CASSSVKEEQYF
-,TRBV5-1,TRBJ2-2,-,TGCGCCAGCAGCCCCCGTTTGGGGGGAGGTTCCACCGGGGAGCTGTTTTTT,CASSPRLGGGSTGELFF
-,TRBV13,TRBJ2-5,TRBD2,TGTGCCAGCAGCTCTTACTCTCTCATAAGCGGGGGTCACCAAGAGACCCAGTACTTC,CASSSYSLISGGHQETQYF
-,TRBV19,TRBJ2-1,TRBD2,TGTGCCAGTAGCGGGGGGGCCTCCAATGAGCAGTTCTTC,CASSGGASNEQFF
-,TRBV29-1,TRBJ2-1,-,TGCAGCGTTGAGGAGGGGGCGGGCAATGAGCAGTTCTTC,CSVEEGAGNEQFF
-,TRBV4-2,TRBJ2-2,TRBD1,TGTGCCAGCAGCCTGGACAGGGGTGGGGTCGGGGAGCTGTTTTTT,CASSLDRGGVGELFF
-,TRBV15,TRBJ2-2,-,TGTGCCACCAGCAGGGTAGCCGGGGAGCTGTTTTTT,CATSRVAGELFF
-,TRBV7-2,TRBJ1-5,TRBD1,TGTGCCAGCAGCTACCAGGGGGTAGGTAATCAGCCCCAGCATTTT,CASSYQGVGNQPQHF
-,TRBV12-5,TRBJ1-2,TRBD1,TGTGCTAGTGGTTTGGGAGGACAGGGCTATGGCTACACCTTC,CASGLGGQGYGYTF
-,TRBV7-2,TRBJ2-2,TRBD2,TGTGCCAGCAGCTTAGGGGTGAGACTAGCGGGAGAATCCGGGGAGCTGTTTTTT,CASSLGVRLAGESGELFF
-,TRBV7-9,TRBJ2-7,-,TGTGCCAGCAGCTTATCGCAGTCAACCTCCTACGAGCAGTACTTC,CASSLSQSTSYEQYF
-,TRBV2,TRBJ1-2,TRBD1,TGTGCCAGCGGGATAAGGGACAGCTATGGCTACACCTTC,CASGIRDSYGYTF
-,TRBV5-1,TRBJ2-7,-,TGCGCCAGCCGGTACGAGCAGTACTTC,CASRYEQYF
-,TRBV7-6,TRBJ1-1,-,TGTGCCAGCACAAGACGGGAGGGCATGAACACTGAAGCTTTCTTT,CASTRREGMNTEAFF
-,TRBV7-2,TRBJ2-5,-,TGTGCCAGCAGCTTACAGGGTTGGGAAGAGACCCAGTACTTC,CASSLQGWEETQYF
-,TRBV28,TRBJ1-5,-,TGTGCCTCCACCGGGGGATTACAGCCCCAGCATTTT,CASTGGLQPQHF
-,TRBV5-8,TRBJ1-3,TRBD1,TGTGCCAGCAGCCACCGACGGACAGGGGGCAGAAACACCATATATTTT,CASSHRRTGGRNTIYF